This passage covers 25 T cell receptor beta chains from one sample sequenced in a study of beta chain features in type 1 diabetes. Study-wide results and limits: Type 1 diabetes patients showed a moderate but significant shortening of TCRB CDR3s in all four CD4+ subsets.

Their antigen targets remain unknown. Expressed TCRB transcripts were sequenced because the isolated RNA had all been reverse transcribed beforehand. Repertoires were generated with immunoSEQ multiplex PCR, while TCRdb's copy carries only in-frame clones and drops some. The sample holds about 140,000 clones, around an eighth seen once. The sample was central memory CD4+ T cells from blood. These TCRs come from a man between 18 and 29 years old with type 1 diabetes.

This clone appeared a few times. The junction departs from germline at one end; a sequencing error may be responsible. This chain connects TRBV5-6 to TRBJ2-6; 8 bases align to TRBD1. Germline CDR1 SGHDT, CDR2 YYEEEE. This CDR3 comprises 18 residues. CDR3 in amino acids: CASNLEGTGFPGANVLTF. The CDR3 DNA is TGTGCCAGCAACTTGGAGGGGACAGGCTTCCCTGGGGCCAACGTCCTGACTTTC.

This clone was counted between two and nine times. J is TRBJ2-7 and V is TRBV7-8; 7 bases line up with TRBD2. CDR1 and CDR2 from the germline V gene are SGHVS and FQNEAQ. This CDR3 comprises 13 residues. V was pared by 4 bases and J by 4 bases, with 4 bases of the junction left unmatched. The CDR3 DNA follows: TGTGCCAGCAGCTCCCTCGGGAGGTACGAGCAGTACTTC. Amino acid sequence: CASSSLGRYEQYF.

In this sample, this clone turned up a few times. V gene TRBV7-9 combines with J gene TRBJ2-7, with 11 bases identical to TRBD2. The CDR3 is 16 residues long. With 5 bases clipped from V and 4 bases from J, the junction kept 10 bases outside the gene matches. CDR1 is SEHNR and CDR2 is FQNEAQ in the germline V gene (reference sequence). Here the CDR3 reads CASSPLAGGLSYEQYF. CDR3 DNA sequence: TGTGCCAGCAGCCCCCTAGCGGGGGGACTGTCATACGAGCAGTACTTC.

The sample holds many counts of this clone. The chain carries TRBV2 and TRBJ2-5; D gene ambiguous. CDR3 size: 11 residues. CDR1 and CDR2 from the germline V gene are SNHLY and FYNNEI. V dropped 6 bases and J dropped 4 bases, with 6 bases sitting between them. In nucleotides, the CDR3 is TGTGCCAGCAGCCCGGGAGAGACCCAGTACTTC. It codes for CASSPGETQYF.

V is TRBV5-1 and J is TRBJ2-1, with unresolved D. The V end was cut by 0 bases, the J end by 4 bases, with 5 bases between. This CDR3 has 13 residues. Germline V gene data show CDR1 as SGHRS and CDR2 as YFSETQ. CDR3 sequence (DNA): TGCGCCAGCAGCTTGGGGGGTTACAATGAGCAGTTCTTC. It specifies CASSLGGYNEQFF.

This clone was seen more than once but under ten times. The CDR3 region has the DNA TGTGCCAGCAGTACCCTGACGGTGGGAAACACCATATATTTT. This gives the protein CASSTLTVGNTIYF. V and J are TRBV28 and TRBJ1-3, with D unresolved. V gave up 5 bases and J gave up 4 bases, with 12 bases separating them. The V gene's germline CDR1 is MDHEN and CDR2 SYDVKM. CDR3 length: 14 residues.

V is TRBV6-6 and J is TRBJ2-7, with 11 bases matching TRBD1. The CDR3 length is 15 residues. Trimming removed 6 bases from V and 2 bases from J; junction bases left unmatched: 6. CDR1 is MNHNY and CDR2 is SVGAGI in the germline V gene (reference sequence). The CDR3 DNA is TGTGCCAGCAGCTTTACGGGACAGGGGGCCTACGAGCAGTACTTC. Translation: CASSFTGQGAYEQYF.

This clone has only a few counts. V and J are TRBV5-4 and TRBJ2-1; the match to TRBD2 covers 8 bases. CDR3 length equals 11 residues. Germline CDR1 is SGHNT and CDR2 is YYREEE (reference sequence). V lost 3 bases to trimming and J lost 15 bases; unmatched junction nucleotides: 5. In DNA, the CDR3 is TGTGCCAGCAGCTCGGGACTAGATCCGTTCTTC. The encoded protein is CASSSGLDPFF.

The chain combines TRBV6-1 with TRBJ2-7; D is possibly TRBD2 (7 bases). Between the trimmed V and J ends, which lost 1 base and 3 bases, there was a span of 16 bases. Germline values: CDR1 MNHNS, CDR2 SASEGT. The CDR3 length is 16 residues. As DNA, the CDR3 is TGTGCCAGCAGTGAAGGTTGGGGGGGCGCCAGCTACGAGCAGTACTTC. Translation gives CASSEGWGGASYEQYF.

This chain's CDR3 is CASSQDGKGREKLFF. CDR3 DNA sequence: TGCGCCAGCAGCCAAGATGGGAAGGGCCGGGAAAAACTGTTTTTT. The genes are TRBV4-1 and TRBJ1-4; D call uncertain. CDR1 is MGHRA, CDR2 YSYEKL, per germline. The CDR3 has 15 residues. With 0 bases removed from V and 8 bases from J, the gap between germline ends came to 13 bases.

The chain has TRBV15 and TRBJ2-5, with D maybe TRBD2 (5 bases). This CDR3 is built from 14 residues. Germline loops: CDR1 LNHNV, CDR2 YYDKDF (reference sequence). The V end lost 5 bases, the J end lost 2 bases, and 12 bases lay between the germline ends. The CDR3 DNA is TGTGCCACCAGCGTACCGGGGTCACAAGAGACCCAGTACTTC. Translating it yields CATSVPGSQETQYF. Complete variable domain (other parts from reference TRBV15 and TRBJ2-5): DAMVIQNPRYQVTQFGKPVTLSCSQTLNHNVMYWYQQKSSQAPKLLFHYYDKDFNNEADTPDNFQSRRPNTSFCFLDIRSPGLGDTAMYLCATSVPGSQETQYFGPGTRLLVL.

V usage is TRBV27 and J usage is TRBJ1-2; 8 bases line up with TRBD1. This CDR3 region has 14 residues. Trimming at V came to 4 bases and at J to 5 bases, leaving 6 bases not matched to a gene. The germline V gene has CDR1 MNHEY and CDR2 SMNVEV (reference sequence). This CDR3 is CASSSKDRVYGYTF. The CDR3 DNA follows: TGTGCCAGCAGTTCCAAGGACAGGGTGTATGGCTACACCTTC.

This clone was found many times. Other DNA sequences within the sample encode an identical CDR3. The chain carries TRBV20-1 and TRBJ2-3, with D unresolved. V was trimmed by 3 bases and J by 6 bases, leaving 7 bases between them. CDR3 size: 11 residues. CDR1 is DFQATT, CDR2 SNEGSKA, per germline (reference sequence). CDR3 DNA sequence: TGCAGTGCTAGCGGTGGGGATACGCAGTATTTT. Its translation: CSASGGDTQYF.

Only a few counts were recorded for this clone. The V gene is TRBV10-3, the J gene TRBJ1-1; 10 positions match TRBD1. This CDR3 has 17 amino acids. Unmatched junction bases numbered 14, after V lost 7 bases and J lost 3 bases. CDR1 is ENHRY, CDR2 SYGVKD, per germline. CDR3 sequence: CAIMGPGTGAAYTEAFF. The CDR3 DNA follows: TGTGCCATCATGGGACCCGGGACAGGGGCCGCATACACTGAAGCTTTCTTT.

The chain uses TRBV6-6 and TRBJ1-5; TRBD1 agrees at 8 bases. Losses at the gene ends were 5 bases for V and 3 bases for J; bases not matched to a gene: 3. CDR3 size: 14 residues. CDR1 and CDR2 (germline): MNHNY, SVGAGI (reference sequence). The CDR3 sequence is CASSGDRPNQPQHF. Written as DNA, the CDR3 is TGTGCCAGCAGTGGGGACAGGCCCAATCAGCCCCAGCATTTT.

This chain joins TRBV11-2 and TRBJ2-2; D unclear. Trimming cost V 5 bases and J 5 bases, with 15 bases left between them. CDR1 is SGHAT and CDR2 is FQNNGV in the germline V gene. The CDR3 extends over 15 amino acids. CDR3 protein: CASSRTQMGTGELFF. CDR3 in DNA: TGTGCCAGCAGCCGAACGCAAATGGGGACCGGGGAGCTGTTTTTT.

This clone has only a few counts. The chain recombines TRBV5-1 with TRBJ2-1; D gene uncertain. CDR1 and CDR2 from the germline V gene are SGHRS and YFSETQ. Deletions cut 5 bases from V and 0 bases from J, with 12 bases between. The CDR3 consists of 15 residues. The CDR3 protein is CASSSELTSYNEQFF. CDR3 nucleotides: TGCGCCAGCAGTTCAGAGCTTACCTCCTACAATGAGCAGTTCTTC.

This clone was seen more than once but under ten times. Other DNA sequences in this sample translate to the same CDR3. The rearrangement links TRBV19 to TRBJ1-2; D is unclear. Germline V gives CDR1 LNHDA, CDR2 SQIVND (reference sequence). The CDR3 consists of 10 residues. Between the trimmed V and J ends, which lost 9 bases and 2 bases, there was a span of 4 bases. In DNA form, the CDR3 reads TGTGCCAGCAGAAACTATGGCTACACCTTC. Protein product: CASRNYGYTF.

The chain has TRBV4-2 and TRBJ1-4; no definite D call. Trimming shortened V by 1 base and J by 6 bases, and 12 bases separated the two germline ends. This CDR3 region has 15 residues. CDR1 is LGHNA, CDR2 YNFKEQ, per germline. This chain's CDR3 is CASSQGDGYDEKLFF. The CDR3 DNA is TGTGCCAGCAGCCAAGGAGACGGCTACGATGAAAAACTGTTTTTT.

In its sample, this clone was seen a few times. The V call is TRBV2, the J call TRBJ1-5; weak D call: TRBD1 (6 bases). V dropped 7 bases and J dropped 5 bases, with 15 bases sitting between them. Germline lookup yields CDR1 SNHLY and CDR2 FYNNEI. CDR3 size: 14 residues. CDR3 loop: CASTGQDSDQPQHF. For the CDR3, the DNA is TGTGCCAGCACCGGGCAGGACAGTGATCAGCCCCAGCATTTT.

J is TRBJ2-3 and V is TRBV9; D is unresolved. Germline V gene sequence: CDR1 SGDLS, CDR2 YYNGEE. This CDR3 contains 17 residues. V was shortened by 0 bases and J by 1 base, with 15 bases between the two germline ends. The CDR3 loop reads CASSVATTPYGTDTQYF. In DNA form, the CDR3 reads TGTGCCAGCAGCGTAGCGACCACGCCATACGGCACAGATACGCAGTATTTT.

This CDR3 reads CASSFRGTVETQYF. The DNA for the CDR3 is TGTGCCAGCAGTTTCCGGGGGACGGTCGAGACCCAGTACTTC. The chain joins TRBV27 to TRBJ2-5, with D possibly matching TRBD2 (6 bases). This CDR3 has 14 residues. The germline V gene encodes CDR1 MNHEY and CDR2 SMNVEV (reference sequence). Trimming removed 3 bases from V and 5 bases from J, with 13 bases in between.

This clone turned up a few times. The chain recombines TRBV7-9 with TRBJ1-6, with 8 bases identical to TRBD1. This CDR3 has 15 residues. The V gene's germline CDR1 is SEHNR and CDR2 FQNEAQ (reference sequence). V dropped 2 bases and J dropped 7; count of bases not matched to a gene: 4. CDR3 in DNA: TGTGCCAGCAGCTTACGCCAGGGGGCGAATTCACCCCTCCACTTT. As protein: CASSLRQGANSPLHF.

There are a few counts of this clone. The chain links TRBV7-8 to TRBJ1-6, with D possibly being TRBD1 (5 bases). The V end was cut by 5 bases, the J end by 10 bases, with 15 bases between. The CDR3 sequence is 14 residues long. Germline CDR1 and CDR2: SGHVS and FQNEAQ. The CDR3 DNA sequence: TGTGCCAGCAGCATACAGGAAATTGGGTCACCCCTCCACTTT. Protein sequence: CASSIQEIGSPLHF.

The chain joins TRBV5-6 to TRBJ2-7; 10 bases agree with TRBD1. The CDR3 consists of 15 residues. V lost 4 bases, J lost 3 bases, and 7 bases stayed unmatched. Per germline, CDR1 SGHDT and CDR2 YYEEEE. DNA of the CDR3: TGTGCCAGCAGCCCGGGACAGGGGACATTCTACGAGCAGTACTTC. Its protein is CASSPGQGTFYEQYF. The full variable domain, rest sourced from reference TRBV5-6 and TRBJ2-7, is DAGVTQSPTHLIKTRGQQVTLRCSPKSGHDTVSWYQQALGQGPQFIFQYYEEEERQRGNFPDRFSGHQFPNYSSELNVNALLLGDSALYLCASSPGQGTFYEQYFGPGTRLTVT.